This T cell receptor (beta chain) was sequenced in a study of blood T cells in healthy people across ages (dated by TCRdb to between 2014 and 2017). About the study as a whole: In model experiments, template switching captured roughly one uniquely barcoded TCR beta cDNA molecule for every two T cells. Using deep sequencing normalized with unique cDNA molecular identifiers, the study measured how TCR beta repertoire diversity changes with age. Four age groups were formed from the donors: young (average approximately 16 years), middle-aged (approximately 40), aged (under 70) and long-lived (roughly 88). To avoid experimental bias, donors of different ages were distributed randomly across sequencing lanes. Two additional independent replicas of 1 million unique cDNA reads from the same blood draw were analyzed for two donors (one aged 18 to 29 and one aged 80 or older).

Library method: 5' RACE. TCRdb lists the instrument as Illumina HiSeq 2500. A second roughly 6 to 12 cycle PCR used a sample-barcoded 5' primer and a J-beta primer mix. A template-switch 5' adaptor carrying 12 random nucleotides introduced a unique molecular identifier onto each TCR beta cDNA molecule. At least 2.5 million CDR3-containing paired-end reads were obtained from each sample. The Mint cDNA synthesis kit, primed by a TRBC-specific oligonucleotide, was used to synthesize first-strand cDNA from all RNA. After uracil-DNA glycosylase treatment, a first 18-cycle PCR used universal primers M1SS and BC2_uni_R on all cDNA. Regarding the original processing steps: For normalization, 1 million high-quality reads were randomly selected from each sample, with every read carrying a distinct molecular identifier. Instead of being binned into consensus sequences, reads that shared molecular identifiers were thrown out. MiTCR, run with a Q25 quality threshold and the strictest error-elimination algorithm, handled CDR3 identification, clonotype clustering and error correction. A nonparametric unseen species model with Euler transformation was used to estimate lower-bound total TCR beta diversity. The public reads were reanalyzed by TCRdb: fastp trimming at Q25, MiXCR alignment, in-frame beta chains only. Under each unique CDR3 protein, matching rows form one entry showing the most common genes and DNA. The V and J calls and clone size come from TCRdb's table, not from the authors' own analysis. The table for this sample lists roughly 570,000 distinct CDR3 sequences; about 25% of them were counted only once. The ten top clones hold about 18% of the sample.

Concerning this clonotype: The clone's antigen remains unknown. A read error may explain this, as a much larger clone is one base away.

Overall study results and their limits: Because donor CMV infection status was unknown, age-related changes in expanded clonotypes were potentially confounded. Estimates of total diversity based on one million sequenced T cells were regarded as lower bounds and as underestimates. There was a strong correlation between observed TCR beta diversity and the percentage of naive T cells measured by flow cytometry. As age increased, observed TCR beta diversity per million T cells dropped in a roughly linear way, and a significant reduction was already evident by age 40. Compared with the aged group, the long-lived group had more naive CD4+ T cells, fewer expanded clones and increased TCR diversity, a pattern suggesting age selection. Conclusive comparison of naive and antigen-experienced compartments was prevented by the profiling of bulk unsorted PBMCs.

The roughly 37 donors, aged about 6 to 100 years, were systemically healthy Caucasian individuals from Russia. Each donor gave 8 to 10 milliliters of peripheral blood, collected into EDTA-treated Vacutainer tubes. Ficoll-Paque density-gradient centrifugation was used to isolate PBMCs, with at least 6 million obtained per sample. Total RNA, at least 6 micrograms per sample, was extracted from PBMCs with Trizol reagent. The percentages of naive CD45RAhigh/CD27high T cells were determined by flow cytometry on a PBMC aliquot from every donor. V is pared back by 3 bases and J by 3 bases, with 5 bases lying between the germline termini. The CDR3 goes from the cysteine to the phenylalanine over 12 residues. The kept DNA is CDR3 alone, 36 bases in frame from the first base.

This sequence originates from a woman in her seventies in good health. The sequenced sample consisted of blood. The chain is encoded by TRBV12-3 or TRBV12-4 joined to TRBJ2-5; too little of a D gene remains to name it. The CDR3 amino acid sequence is: CASSFAEETQYF. The DNA sequence follows: TGTGCCAGCAGTTTTGCGGAAGAGACCCAGTACTTC.